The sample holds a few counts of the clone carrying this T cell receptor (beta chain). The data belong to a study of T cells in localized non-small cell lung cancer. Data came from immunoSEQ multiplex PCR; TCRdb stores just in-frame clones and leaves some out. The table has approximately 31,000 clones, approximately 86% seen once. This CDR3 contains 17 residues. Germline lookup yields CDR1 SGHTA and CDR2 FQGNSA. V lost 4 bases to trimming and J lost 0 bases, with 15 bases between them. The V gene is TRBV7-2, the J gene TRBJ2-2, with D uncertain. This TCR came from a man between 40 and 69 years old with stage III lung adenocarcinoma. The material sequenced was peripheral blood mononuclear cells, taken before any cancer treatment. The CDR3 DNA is TGTGCCAGCAGCTCTCCTATCGTCAATTCGAACACCGGGGAGCTGTTTTTT. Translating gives CASSSPIVNSNTGELFF.